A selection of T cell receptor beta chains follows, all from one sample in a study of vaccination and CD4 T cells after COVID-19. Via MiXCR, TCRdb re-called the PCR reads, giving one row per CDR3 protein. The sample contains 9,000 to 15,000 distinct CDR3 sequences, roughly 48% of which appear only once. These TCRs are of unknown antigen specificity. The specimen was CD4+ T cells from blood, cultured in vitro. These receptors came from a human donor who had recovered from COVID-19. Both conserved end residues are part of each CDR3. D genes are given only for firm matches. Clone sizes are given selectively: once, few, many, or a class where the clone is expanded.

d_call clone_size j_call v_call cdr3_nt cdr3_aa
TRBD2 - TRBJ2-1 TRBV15 TGTGCCACCTCCCGGAGGGCTAGCGGGAGCTACAATGAGCAGTTCTTC CATSRRASGSYNEQFF
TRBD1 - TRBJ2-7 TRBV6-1 TGTGCCAGCAGCCGAACAGGGGACGAGCAGTACTTC CASSRTGDEQYF
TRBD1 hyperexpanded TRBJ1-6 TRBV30 TGTGCCTGGAGTAGGGGACAGGATAATTCACCCCTCCACTTT CAWSRGQDNSPLHF
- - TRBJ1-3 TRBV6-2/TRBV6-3 TGTGCCAGCAGCTACTCGGGCATTTCTGGAAACACCATATATTTT CASSYSGISGNTIYF
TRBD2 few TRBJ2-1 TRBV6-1 TGTGCCAGCAGTCCATTACCCATAGCGGGAGGGGCCAATGAGCAGTTCTTC CASSPLPIAGGANEQFF
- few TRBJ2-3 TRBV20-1 TGCAGTGCACTCCCAGGCACAGATACGCAGTATTTT CSALPGTDTQYF
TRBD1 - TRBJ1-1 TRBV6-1 TGTGCCAGCAGTGTGACAGGGACGAACACTGAAGCTTTCTTT CASSVTGTNTEAFF
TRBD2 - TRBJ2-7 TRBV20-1 TGCAGTGCCCCAGGACTAGCGGGAGTTTTGAGTTCCTACGAGCAGTACTTC CSAPGLAGVLSSYEQYF
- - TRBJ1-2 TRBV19 TGTGCCAGTATGGTGGGGCACGGAGCCTATGGCTACACCTTC CASMVGHGAYGYTF
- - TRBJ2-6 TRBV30 TGTGCCTGGAGTTGGGACGGGGCCAACGTCCTGACTTTC CAWSWDGANVLTF
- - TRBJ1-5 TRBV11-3 TGTGCCAGCACACTATCCTTTGGGGGGATCAATCAGCCCCAGCATTTT CASTLSFGGINQPQHF
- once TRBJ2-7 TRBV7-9 TGTGCCAGCAGCTCGAAAACGGGTTCCTACGAGCAGTACTTC CASSSKTGSYEQYF
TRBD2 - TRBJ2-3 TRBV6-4 TGTGCCAGCAGTGACTCTAGCGGGGGAAGCACAGATACGCAGTATTTT CASSDSSGGSTDTQYF
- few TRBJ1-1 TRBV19 TGTGCCAGTAGTATTGCAGGGAGGTTCGGCGGCACTGAAGCTTTCTTT CASSIAGRFGGTEAFF
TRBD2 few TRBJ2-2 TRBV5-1 TGCGCCAGCAGCTTCCCAGCGGGAGTCACCGGGGAGCTGTTTTTT CASSFPAGVTGELFF
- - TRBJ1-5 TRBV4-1 TGCGCCAGCAGCCAAGATCGCCAGGATCAGCCCCAGCATTTT CASSQDRQDQPQHF
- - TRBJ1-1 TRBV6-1 TGTGCCAGCAGGCCGAGGGGTGGTAGCTCTGAAGCTTTCTTT CASRPRGGSSEAFF
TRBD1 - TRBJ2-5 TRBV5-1 TGCGCCAGCAGCTTGGGACAGGGGGCGAACCAAGAGACCCAGTACTTC CASSLGQGANQETQYF
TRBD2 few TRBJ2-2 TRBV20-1 TGCAGTGCTAGTCCCGCTAGCGGAAGTCTCTCGAACACCGGGGAGCTGTTTTTT CSASPASGSLSNTGELFF
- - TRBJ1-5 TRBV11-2 TGTGCCAGCAGCTTGGGACATCGAGGGAATCAGCCCCAGCATTTT CASSLGHRGNQPQHF
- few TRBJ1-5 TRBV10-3 TGTGCCATCAGTGAGGGGGCGGATAGCAATCAGCCCCAGCATTTT CAISEGADSNQPQHF
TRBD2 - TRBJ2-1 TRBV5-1 TGCGCCAGCAGCTCGGGGACTAGCACCTACAATGAGCAGTTCTTC CASSSGTSTYNEQFF
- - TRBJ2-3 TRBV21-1 TGTGCCAGCAGCAAGGCCAAGGGACTAGTTGCTGATACGCAGTATTTT CASSKAKGLVADTQYF
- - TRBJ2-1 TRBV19 TGTGCCGCTGGAGAGCTCGGGACACCTTCGGAGCAGTTCTTC CAAGELGTPSEQFF
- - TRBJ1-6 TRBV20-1 TGCAGTGCTGGCCGGGACACGGGCTCACCCCTCCACTTT CSAGRDTGSPLHF
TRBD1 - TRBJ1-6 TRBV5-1 TGCGCCAGCAGCTTGAAGGGGACAGAAGATTCACCCCTCCACTTT CASSLKGTEDSPLHF
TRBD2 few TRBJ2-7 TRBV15 TGTGCCACCAGCAGAGATCGGGGGACTAGCGGGAGTCAGCAGTACTTC CATSRDRGTSGSQQYF
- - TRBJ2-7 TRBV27 TGTGCCAGCAGTTATAGTCAGGGCCGTCTCACGTCGGGAGAGCAGTACTTC CASSYSQGRLTSGEQYF